The T cell receptor beta chain under discussion was sequenced for a study of CD8 T cells in Susac syndrome. RNA totalling about 0.45 to 1 ug underwent reverse transcription with random hexamers. Amplification of TCR beta CDR3 by immunoSEQ multiplex PCR spanned 54 Vbeta and 13 Jbeta. TCRdb passed the immunoSEQ multiplex PCR reads through MiXCR, listing each CDR3 protein once. The sample consists of a few hundred thousand distinct CDR3 sequences, 85% to 95% of them appearing once. The table lists this clonotype with a count of one. The authors sequenced TCR beta from blood CD8+ and CD4+ T cells. TEMRA cells were enriched by FACS, and CD4+ and CD8+ T cells were negatively isolated. Sequencing input: CD4+ T cells from PBMCs. The TCR was taken from a human donor with multiple sclerosis.

The CDR3 reads CASSLRAGDGYGYTF. The DNA of the CDR3 is TGTGCCAGCAGCTTAAGGGCAGGGGACGGCTATGGCTACACCTTC. The V and J genes are TRBV7-3 and TRBJ1-2; D may be TRBD1 (6 bases). Between the trimmed V and J ends, which lost 1 base and 4 bases, there was a span of 13 bases. The CDR3 length is 15 residues. CDR1 is SGHTA and CDR2 is FQGTGA in the germline V gene.